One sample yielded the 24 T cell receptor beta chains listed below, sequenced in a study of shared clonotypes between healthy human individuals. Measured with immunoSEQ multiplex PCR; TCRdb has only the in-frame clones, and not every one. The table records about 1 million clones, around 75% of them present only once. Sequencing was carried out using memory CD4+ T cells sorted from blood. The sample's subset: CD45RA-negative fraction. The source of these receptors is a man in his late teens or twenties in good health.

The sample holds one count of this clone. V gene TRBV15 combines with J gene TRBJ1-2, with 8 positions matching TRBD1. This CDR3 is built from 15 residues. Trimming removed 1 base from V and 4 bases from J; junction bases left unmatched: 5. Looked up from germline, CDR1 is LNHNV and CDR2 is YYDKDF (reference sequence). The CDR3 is CATSRVVQGGYGYTF. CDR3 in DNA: TGTGCCACCAGCAGAGTCGTACAGGGGGGCTATGGCTACACCTTC.

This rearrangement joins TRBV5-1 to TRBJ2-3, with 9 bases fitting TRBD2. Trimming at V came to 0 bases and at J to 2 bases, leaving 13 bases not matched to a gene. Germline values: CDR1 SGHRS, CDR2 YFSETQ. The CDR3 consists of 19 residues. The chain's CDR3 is CASSLGVAGAQTLTDTQYF. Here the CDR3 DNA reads TGCGCCAGCAGCTTGGGGGTAGCGGGGGCCCAGACCCTCACAGATACGCAGTATTTT.

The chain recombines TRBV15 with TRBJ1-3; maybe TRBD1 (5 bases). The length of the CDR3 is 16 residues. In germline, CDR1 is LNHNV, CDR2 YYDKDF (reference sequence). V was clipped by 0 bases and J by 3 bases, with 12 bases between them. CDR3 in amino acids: CATSRDQAGGGNTIYF. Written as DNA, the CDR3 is TGTGCCACCAGCAGAGATCAGGCTGGGGGTGGAAACACCATATATTTT.

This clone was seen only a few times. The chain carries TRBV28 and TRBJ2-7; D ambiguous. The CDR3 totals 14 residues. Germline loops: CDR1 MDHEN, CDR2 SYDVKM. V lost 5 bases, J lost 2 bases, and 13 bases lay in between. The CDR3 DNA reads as TGTGCCAGCAGTCCCCTTAGCTCCCCCTACGAGCAGTACTTC. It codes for CASSPLSSPYEQYF.

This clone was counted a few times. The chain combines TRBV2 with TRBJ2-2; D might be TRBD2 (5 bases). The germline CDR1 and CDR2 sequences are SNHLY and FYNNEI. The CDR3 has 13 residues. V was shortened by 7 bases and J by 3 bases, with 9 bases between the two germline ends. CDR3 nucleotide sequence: TGTGCCAGCATGCCCGGGGACACCGGGGAGCTGTTTTTT. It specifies CASMPGDTGELFF.

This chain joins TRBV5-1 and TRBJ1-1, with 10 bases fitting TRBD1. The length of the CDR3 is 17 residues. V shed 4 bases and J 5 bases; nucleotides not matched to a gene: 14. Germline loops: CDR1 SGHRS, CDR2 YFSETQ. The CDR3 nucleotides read TGCGCCAGCAGCCCGATCCGGGACAGGGGCCCTGGGACTGAAGCTTTCTTT. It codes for CASSPIRDRGPGTEAFF. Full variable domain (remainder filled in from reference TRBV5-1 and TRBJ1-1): KAGVTQTPRYLIKTRGQQVTLSCSPISGHRSVSWYQQTPGQGLQFLFEYFSETQRNKGNFPGRFSGRQFSNSRSEMNVSTLELGDSALYLCASSPIRDRGPGTEAFFGQGTRLTVV.

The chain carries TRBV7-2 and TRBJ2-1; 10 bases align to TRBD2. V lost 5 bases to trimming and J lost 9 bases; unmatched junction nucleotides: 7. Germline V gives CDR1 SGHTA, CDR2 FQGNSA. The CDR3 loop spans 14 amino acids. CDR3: CASSPPLAGGEQFF. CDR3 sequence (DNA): TGTGCCAGCAGCCCCCCCTTAGCGGGAGGTGAGCAGTTCTTC.

The chain's CDR3 is CASSLRSMGQGAPTSEAFF. The CDR3 DNA sequence: TGTGCCAGCAGCTTGAGGTCGATGGGACAGGGGGCCCCTACGAGTGAAGCTTTCTTT. The chain couples TRBV11-3 to TRBJ1-1, with 12 bases lining up with TRBD1. The V gene end was trimmed by 3 bases and the J gene end by 7 bases; junction bases not matched to a gene: 18. Germline V gives CDR1 SGHNT, CDR2 YENEEA. This CDR3 is 19 amino acids long.

CDR3 DNA: TGCGCCAGCAGCCAAGAGGAAGGGTTAGGGGGCTACACCTTC. Its protein is CASSQEEGLGGYTF. The V gene is TRBV4-3, the J gene TRBJ1-2; D is uncertain. V lost 0 bases and J lost 8, with 13 bases in between. Germline V gene sequence: CDR1 LGHNA, CDR2 YSLEER. The CDR3 extends over 14 amino acids.

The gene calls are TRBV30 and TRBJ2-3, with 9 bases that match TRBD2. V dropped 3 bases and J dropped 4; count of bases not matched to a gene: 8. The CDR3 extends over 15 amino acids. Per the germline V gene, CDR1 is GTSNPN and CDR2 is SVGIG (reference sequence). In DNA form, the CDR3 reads TGTGCCTGGAGGAGGGGACTAGCTTTAGCAGATACGCAGTATTTT. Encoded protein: CAWRRGLALADTQYF.

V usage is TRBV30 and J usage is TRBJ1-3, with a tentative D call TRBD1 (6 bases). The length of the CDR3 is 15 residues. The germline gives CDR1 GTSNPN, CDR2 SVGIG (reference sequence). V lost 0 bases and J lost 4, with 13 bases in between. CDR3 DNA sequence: TGTGCCTGGAGTGTGTCCGGGGGCGCGGGAAACACCATATATTTT. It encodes CAWSVSGGAGNTIYF.

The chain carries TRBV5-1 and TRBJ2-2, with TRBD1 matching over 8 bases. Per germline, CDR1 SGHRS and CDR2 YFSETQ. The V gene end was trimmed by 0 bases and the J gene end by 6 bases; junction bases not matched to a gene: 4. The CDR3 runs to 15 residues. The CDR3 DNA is TGCGCCAGCAGCTTGGTACAGGGGGAGGCCGGGGAGCTGTTTTTT. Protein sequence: CASSLVQGEAGELFF.

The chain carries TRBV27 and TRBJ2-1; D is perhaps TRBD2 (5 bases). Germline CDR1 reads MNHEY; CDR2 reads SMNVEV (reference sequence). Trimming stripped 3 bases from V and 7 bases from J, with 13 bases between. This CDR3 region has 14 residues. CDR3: CASSFGSRRNEQFF. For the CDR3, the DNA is TGTGCCAGCAGTTTCGGTAGTCGGAGGAATGAGCAGTTCTTC.

The CDR3 sequence is CASSRDGVNTEAFF. Written as DNA, the CDR3 is TGCGCCAGCAGCCGCGACGGAGTGAACACTGAAGCTTTCTTT. This rearrangement joins TRBV4-3 to TRBJ1-1; the D is unclear. The germline CDR1 and CDR2 sequences are LGHNA and YSLEER. The CDR3 has 14 amino acids. V lost 4 bases to trimming and J lost 0 bases, with 9 bases between them.

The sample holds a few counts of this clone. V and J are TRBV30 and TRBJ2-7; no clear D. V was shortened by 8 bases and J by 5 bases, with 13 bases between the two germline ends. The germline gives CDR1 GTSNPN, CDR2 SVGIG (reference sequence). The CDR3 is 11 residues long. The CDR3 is CARKSAHEQYF. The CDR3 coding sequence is TGTGCCCGGAAATCTGCCCACGAGCAGTACTTC.

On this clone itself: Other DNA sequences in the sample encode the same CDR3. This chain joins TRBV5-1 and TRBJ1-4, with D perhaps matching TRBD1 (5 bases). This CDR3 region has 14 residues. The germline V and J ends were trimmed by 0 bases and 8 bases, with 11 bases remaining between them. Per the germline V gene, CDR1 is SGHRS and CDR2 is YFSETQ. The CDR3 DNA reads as TGCGCCAGCAGCTTGGGGGGCGTAGGAGAAAAACTGTTTTTT. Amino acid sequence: CASSLGGVGEKLFF.

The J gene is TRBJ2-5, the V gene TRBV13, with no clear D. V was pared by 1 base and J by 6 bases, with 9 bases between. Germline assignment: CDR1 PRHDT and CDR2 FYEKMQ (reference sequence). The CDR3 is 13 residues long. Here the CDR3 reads CASSLAGLKTQYF. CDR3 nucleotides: TGTGCCAGCAGCTTAGCCGGGTTGAAGACCCAGTACTTC.

CDR3 DNA: TGTGCCAGCAGCCAAGAGGGAGACAGGGGGCTAATAGATACGCAGTATTTT. Amino acid sequence: CASSQEGDRGLIDTQYF. The V call is TRBV4-2, the J call TRBJ2-3; the match to TRBD1 covers 10 bases. The V gene end was trimmed by 0 bases and the J gene end by 5 bases; junction bases not matched to a gene: 8. The CDR3 is made up of 17 amino acids. Germline values: CDR1 LGHNA, CDR2 YNFKEQ.

The CDR3 bases are TGTGCCTGGAGCCCAGTGGGCACTGAAGCTTTCTTT. Protein product: CAWSPVGTEAFF. The chain is built from TRBV30 and TRBJ1-1; D ambiguous. The ends were cut back, 3 bases at V and 4 bases at J, with 9 bases in the middle. This CDR3 spans 12 amino acids. In germline, CDR1 is GTSNPN, CDR2 SVGIG (reference sequence).

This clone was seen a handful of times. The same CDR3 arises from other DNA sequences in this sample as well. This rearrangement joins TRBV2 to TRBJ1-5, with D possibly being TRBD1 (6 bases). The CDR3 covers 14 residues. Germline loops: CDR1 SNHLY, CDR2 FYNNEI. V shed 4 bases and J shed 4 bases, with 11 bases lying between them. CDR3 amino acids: CASSGGQGNQPQHF. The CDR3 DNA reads TGTGCCAGCAGTGGCGGTCAGGGGAATCAGCCCCAGCATTTT.

CDR3 loop: CASSRDGTDTQYF. The CDR3 coding sequence is TGTGCCAGCAGCCGGGACGGCACAGATACGCAGTATTTT. The genes are TRBV2 and TRBJ2-3, with D perhaps given as TRBD1 or TRBD2 (5 bases each). Germline values: CDR1 SNHLY, CDR2 FYNNEI. This CDR3 contains 13 residues. V lost 6 bases, J lost 1 base, and 8 bases lay in between.

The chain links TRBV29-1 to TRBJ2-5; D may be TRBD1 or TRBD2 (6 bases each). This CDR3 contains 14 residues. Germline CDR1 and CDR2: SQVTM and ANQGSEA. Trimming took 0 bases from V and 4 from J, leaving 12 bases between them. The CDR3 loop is CSVEELEGGETQYF. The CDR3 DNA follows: TGCAGCGTTGAAGAACTGGAGGGGGGAGAGACCCAGTACTTC.

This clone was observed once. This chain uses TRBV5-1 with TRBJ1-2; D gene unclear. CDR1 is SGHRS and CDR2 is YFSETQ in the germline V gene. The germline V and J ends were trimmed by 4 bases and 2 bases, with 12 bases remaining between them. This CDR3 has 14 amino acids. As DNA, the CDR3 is TGCGCCAGCAGCCCCCTGACCGTCAACTATGGCTACACCTTC. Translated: CASSPLTVNYGYTF.

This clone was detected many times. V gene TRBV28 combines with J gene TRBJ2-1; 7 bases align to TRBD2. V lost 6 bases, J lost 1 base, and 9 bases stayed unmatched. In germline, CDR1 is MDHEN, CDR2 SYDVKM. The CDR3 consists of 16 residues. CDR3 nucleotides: TGTGCCAGCAGCCCCGCCTCAGCGGGGTCCTACAATGAGCAGTTCTTC. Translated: CASSPASAGSYNEQFF.